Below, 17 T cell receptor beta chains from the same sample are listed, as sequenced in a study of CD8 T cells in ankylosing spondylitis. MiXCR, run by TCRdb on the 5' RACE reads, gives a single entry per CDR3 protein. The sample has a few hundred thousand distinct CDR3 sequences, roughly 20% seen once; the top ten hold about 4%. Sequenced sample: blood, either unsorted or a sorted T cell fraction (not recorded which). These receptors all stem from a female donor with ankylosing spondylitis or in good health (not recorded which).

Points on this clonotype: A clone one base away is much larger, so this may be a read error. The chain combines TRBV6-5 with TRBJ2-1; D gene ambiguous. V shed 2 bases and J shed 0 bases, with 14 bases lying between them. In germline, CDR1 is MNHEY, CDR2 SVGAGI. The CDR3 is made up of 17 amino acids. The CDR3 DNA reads TGTGCCAGCAGTTACCGGAGAGGTACCTCCTCCTACAATGAGCAGTTCTTC. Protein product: CASSYRRGTSSYNEQFF.

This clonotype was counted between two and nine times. The CDR3 nucleotides read TGTGCCAGCAGCGGGGGGCACTCAACTGGGGCCAACGTCCTGACTTTC. Translating gives CASSGGHSTGANVLTF. V and J are TRBV9 and TRBJ2-6, with D maybe TRBD1 (6 bases). The V gene lost 3 bases and the J gene lost 2 bases, with 12 bases spanning the gap. CDR3 length: 16 residues. Germline V gene data show CDR1 as SGDLS and CDR2 as YYNGEE.

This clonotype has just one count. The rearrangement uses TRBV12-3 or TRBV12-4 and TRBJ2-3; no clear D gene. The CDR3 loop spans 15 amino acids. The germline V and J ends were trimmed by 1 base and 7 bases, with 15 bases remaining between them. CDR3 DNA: TGTGCCAGCAGTTTAGGGGCTAGTCTGTTGAATACGCAGTATTTT. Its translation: CASSLGASLLNTQYF.

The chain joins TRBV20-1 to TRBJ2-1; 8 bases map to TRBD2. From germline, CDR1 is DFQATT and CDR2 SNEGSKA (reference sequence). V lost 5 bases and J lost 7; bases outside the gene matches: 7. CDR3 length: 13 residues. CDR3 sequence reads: CSAEAGDRNEQFF. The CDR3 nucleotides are TGCAGTGCTGAAGCGGGAGATAGGAATGAGCAGTTCTTC.

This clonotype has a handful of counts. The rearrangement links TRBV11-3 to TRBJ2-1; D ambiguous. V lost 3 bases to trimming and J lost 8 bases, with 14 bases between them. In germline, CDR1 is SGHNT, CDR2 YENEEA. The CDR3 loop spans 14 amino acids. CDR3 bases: TGTGCCAGCAGCTTTGGACGGGCGAGTGATGAGCAGTTCTTC. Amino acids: CASSFGRASDEQFF.

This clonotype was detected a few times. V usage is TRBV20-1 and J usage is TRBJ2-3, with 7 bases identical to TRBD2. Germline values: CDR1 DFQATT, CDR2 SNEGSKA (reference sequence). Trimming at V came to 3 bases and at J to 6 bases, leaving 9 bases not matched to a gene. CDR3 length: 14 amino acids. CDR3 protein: CSARDWGGEDTQYF. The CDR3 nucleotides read TGCAGTGCTAGGGATTGGGGGGGGGAGGATACGCAGTATTTT.

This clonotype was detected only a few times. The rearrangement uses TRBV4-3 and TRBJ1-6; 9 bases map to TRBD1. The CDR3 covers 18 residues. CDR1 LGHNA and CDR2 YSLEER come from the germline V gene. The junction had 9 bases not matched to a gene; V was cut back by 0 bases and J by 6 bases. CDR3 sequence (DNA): TGCGCCAGCAGCCAAGATACGGACAGGGGATGGGGTAATTCACCCCTCCACTTT. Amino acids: CASSQDTDRGWGNSPLHF.

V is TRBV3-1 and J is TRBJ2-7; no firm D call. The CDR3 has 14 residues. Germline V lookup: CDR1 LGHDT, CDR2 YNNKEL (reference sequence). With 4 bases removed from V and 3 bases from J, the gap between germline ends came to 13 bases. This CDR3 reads CASSPRGRYYEQYF. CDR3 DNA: TGTGCCAGCAGCCCACGCGGACGCTACTACGAGCAGTACTTC.

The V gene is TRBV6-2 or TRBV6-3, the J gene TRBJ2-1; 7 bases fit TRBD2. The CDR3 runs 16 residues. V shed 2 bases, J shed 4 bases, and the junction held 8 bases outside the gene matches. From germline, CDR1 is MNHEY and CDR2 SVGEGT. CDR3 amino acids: CASSYRSLADYNEQFF. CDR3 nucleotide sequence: TGTGCCAGCAGTTACAGGTCGCTAGCGGATTACAATGAGCAGTTCTTC.

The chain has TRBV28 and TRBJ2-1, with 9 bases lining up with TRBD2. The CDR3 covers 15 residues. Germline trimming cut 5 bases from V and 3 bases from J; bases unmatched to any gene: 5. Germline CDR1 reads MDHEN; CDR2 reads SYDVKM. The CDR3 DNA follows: TGTGCCAGCAGTCTTAGCGGGAGTGGCTACAATGAGCAGTTCTTC. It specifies CASSLSGSGYNEQFF.

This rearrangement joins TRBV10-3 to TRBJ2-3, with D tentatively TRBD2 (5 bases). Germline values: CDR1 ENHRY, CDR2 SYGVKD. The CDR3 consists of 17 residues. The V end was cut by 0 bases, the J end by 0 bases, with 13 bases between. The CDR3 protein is CAISESSSSSSTDTQYF. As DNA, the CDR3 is TGTGCCATCAGTGAGTCGAGTTCTAGCTCAAGCACAGATACGCAGTATTTT.

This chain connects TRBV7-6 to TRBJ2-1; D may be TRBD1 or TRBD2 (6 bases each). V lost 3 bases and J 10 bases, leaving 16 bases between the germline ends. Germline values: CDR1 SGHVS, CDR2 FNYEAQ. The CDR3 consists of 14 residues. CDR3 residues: CASSLEGEYWEQFF. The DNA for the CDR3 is TGTGCCAGCAGCTTGGAGGGGGAATATTGGGAGCAGTTCTTC.

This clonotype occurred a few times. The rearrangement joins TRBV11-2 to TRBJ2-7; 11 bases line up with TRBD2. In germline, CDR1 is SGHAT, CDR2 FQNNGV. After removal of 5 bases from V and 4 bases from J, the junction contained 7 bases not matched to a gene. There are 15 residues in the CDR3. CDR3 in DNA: TGTGCCAGCAGCCCAGTGACTAGCGGGGTTTACGAGCAGTACTTC. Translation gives CASSPVTSGVYEQYF.

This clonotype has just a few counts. CDR3 sequence: CASTPSSRALSYGYTF. The CDR3 DNA reads as TGTGCCAGCACGCCGAGTAGCAGGGCTCTCAGCTATGGCTACACCTTC. The genes are TRBV4-2 and TRBJ1-2; D possibly corresponds to TRBD1 (5 bases). V lost 7 bases and J 4 bases, leaving 22 bases between the germline ends. Germline V gene sequence: CDR1 LGHNA, CDR2 YNFKEQ. The CDR3 has 16 amino acids.

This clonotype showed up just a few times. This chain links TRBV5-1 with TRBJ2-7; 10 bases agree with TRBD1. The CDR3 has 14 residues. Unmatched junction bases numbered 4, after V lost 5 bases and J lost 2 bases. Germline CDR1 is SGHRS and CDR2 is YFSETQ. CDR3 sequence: CASRGDRGTYEQYF. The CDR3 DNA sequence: TGCGCCAGCAGGGGGGACAGGGGAACCTACGAGCAGTACTTC.

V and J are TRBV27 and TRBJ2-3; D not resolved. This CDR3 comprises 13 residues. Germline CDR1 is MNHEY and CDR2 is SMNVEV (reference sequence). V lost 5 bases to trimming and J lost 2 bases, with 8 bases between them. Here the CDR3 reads CASSTLFTDTQYF. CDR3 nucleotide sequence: TGTGCCAGCAGTACCTTATTCACAGATACGCAGTATTTT.

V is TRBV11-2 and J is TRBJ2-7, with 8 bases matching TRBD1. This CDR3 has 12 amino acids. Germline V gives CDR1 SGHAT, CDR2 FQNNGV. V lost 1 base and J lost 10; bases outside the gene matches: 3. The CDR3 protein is CASSLADRGQYF. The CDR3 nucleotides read TGTGCCAGCAGCTTAGCCGACAGGGGACAGTACTTC. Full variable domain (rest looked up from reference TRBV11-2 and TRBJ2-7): EAGVAQSPRYKIIEKRQSVAFWCNPISGHATLYWYQQILGQGPKLLIQFQNNGVVDDSQLPKDRFSAERLKGVDSTLKIQPAKLEDSAVYLCASSLADRGQYFGPGTRLTVT.